This TCR beta chain was captured by sequencing in a study of T-cell reconstitution after alpha-beta-depleted transplantation in children. Whole-study results and caveats: Surviving recipient cells, namely T cells and thymic progenitors, were the source of high day-60 TCRbeta diversity in some patients.

The table lists this clonotype with a few counts. Its antigen is not known. During its preparation, the TCRbeta library received unique molecular identifiers. TCRdb analysed the PCR reads with MiXCR anew, one entry per CDR3 protein. The sample records fewer than 550,000 distinct CDR3 sequences, about an eighth being singletons. The clonotype was recovered from a female patient between 2 and 15 years old who had a stem cell transplant for aplastic anemia, so the T cells may come from the graft donor. This sample comprised PBMCs, mostly from graft donor cells, obtained 180 days after TCRalphabeta/CD19-depleted stem cell transplant.

Written as DNA, the CDR3 is TGTGCCAGCAGCTCCACGAATAGACAGGGTCCCGGGGAGCTGTTTTTT. It yields the protein CASSSTNRQGPGELFF. This chain uses TRBV7-9 with TRBJ2-2, with 7 positions matching TRBD1. After removal of 4 bases from V and 6 bases from J, the junction contained 11 bases not matched to a gene. The V gene's germline CDR1 is SEHNR and CDR2 FQNEAQ (reference sequence). CDR3 length equals 16 residues.